The present T cell receptor beta chain was sequenced within a study of OX40 agonist ivuxolimab in advanced cancers. Study-level findings and limits: Nonresponders included some who also had low normalized T-cell clonal expansion. Within 6 weeks, CD4+ and CD8+ blood T cells expanded clonally at 0.1 to 3.0 mg/kg. Patients who responded partially at 0.1-3.0 mg/kg showed clonal expansion ranking among the lowest. The study found that CD8+ T cells averaged more expanded clones than CD4+.

In germline, CDR1 is SNHLY, CDR2 FYNNEI. The CDR3 contains 16 residues. Trimming at V came to 4 bases and at J to 1 base, leaving 7 bases not matched to a gene. Profiled with immunoSEQ multiplex PCR; TCRdb holds only in-frame clones, not every one. This table holds about 48,000 clones, roughly 90% found once. With respect to this clone: Its antigen is not identified.

The chain recombines TRBV2 with TRBJ2-5, with 9 bases that match TRBD2. Sample: CD4+ or CD8+ T cells sorted from blood, taken in a trial of the OX40 agonist ivuxolimab. The clonotype comes from an adult with an advanced solid tumor such as melanoma, head and neck, liver or kidney cancer. The CDR3 here is CASSALAGSFQETQYF. As DNA, the CDR3 is TGTGCCAGCAGTGCCCTAGCGGGGTCCTTCCAAGAGACCCAGTACTTC.